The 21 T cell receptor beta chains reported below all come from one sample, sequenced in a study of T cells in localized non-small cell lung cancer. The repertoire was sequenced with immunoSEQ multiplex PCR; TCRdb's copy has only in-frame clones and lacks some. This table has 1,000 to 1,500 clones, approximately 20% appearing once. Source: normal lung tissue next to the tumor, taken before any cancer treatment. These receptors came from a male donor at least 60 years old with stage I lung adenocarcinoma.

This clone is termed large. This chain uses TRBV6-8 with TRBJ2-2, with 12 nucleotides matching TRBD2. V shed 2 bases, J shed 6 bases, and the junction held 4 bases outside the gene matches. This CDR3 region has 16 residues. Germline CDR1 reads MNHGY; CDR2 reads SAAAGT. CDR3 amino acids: CASSYNPSGGAGELFF. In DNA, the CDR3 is TGTGCCAGCAGTTACAACCCTAGCGGGGGGGCCGGGGAGCTGTTTTTT.

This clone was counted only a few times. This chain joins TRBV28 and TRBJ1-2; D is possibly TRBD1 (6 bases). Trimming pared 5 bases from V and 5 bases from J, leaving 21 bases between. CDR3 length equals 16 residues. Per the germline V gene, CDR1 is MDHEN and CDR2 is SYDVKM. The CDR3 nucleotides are TGTGCCAGCAGTCCGCCGGGGGCGCTAGGGGGGTATGGCTACACCTTC. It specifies CASSPPGALGGYGYTF.

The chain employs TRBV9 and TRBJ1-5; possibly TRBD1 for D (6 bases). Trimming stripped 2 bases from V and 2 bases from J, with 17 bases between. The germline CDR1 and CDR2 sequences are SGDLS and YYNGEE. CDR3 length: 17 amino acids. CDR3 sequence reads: CASSVGQGGVGNQPQHF. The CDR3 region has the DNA TGTGCCAGCAGCGTGGGACAAGGAGGTGTTGGCAATCAGCCCCAGCATTTT.

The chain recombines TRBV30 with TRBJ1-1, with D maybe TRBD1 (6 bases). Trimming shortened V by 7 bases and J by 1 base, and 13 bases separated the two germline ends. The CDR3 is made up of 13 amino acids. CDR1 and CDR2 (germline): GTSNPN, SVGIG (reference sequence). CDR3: CASSGTPNTEAFF. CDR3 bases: TGTGCCTCTTCCGGGACACCGAACACTGAAGCTTTCTTT.

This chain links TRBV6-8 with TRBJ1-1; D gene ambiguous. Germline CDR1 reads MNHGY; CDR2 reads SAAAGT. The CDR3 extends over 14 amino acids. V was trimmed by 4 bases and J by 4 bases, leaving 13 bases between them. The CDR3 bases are TGTGCCAGCAGTTCAAGAGCGGAGAGCACTGAAGCTTTCTTT. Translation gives CASSSRAESTEAFF.

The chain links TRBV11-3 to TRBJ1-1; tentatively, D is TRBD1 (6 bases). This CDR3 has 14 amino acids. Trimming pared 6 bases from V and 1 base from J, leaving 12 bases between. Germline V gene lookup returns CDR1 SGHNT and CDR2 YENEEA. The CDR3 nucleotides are TGTGCCAGCAGTAGGGGGGCGGGGAACACTGAAGCTTTCTTT. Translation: CASSRGAGNTEAFF.

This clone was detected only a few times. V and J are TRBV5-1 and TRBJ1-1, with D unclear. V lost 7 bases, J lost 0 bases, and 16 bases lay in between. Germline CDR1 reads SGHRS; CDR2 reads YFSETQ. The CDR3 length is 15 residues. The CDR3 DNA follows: TGCGCCAGCCGAGCCCAGGACCTCTTGAACACTGAAGCTTTCTTT. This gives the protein CASRAQDLLNTEAFF.

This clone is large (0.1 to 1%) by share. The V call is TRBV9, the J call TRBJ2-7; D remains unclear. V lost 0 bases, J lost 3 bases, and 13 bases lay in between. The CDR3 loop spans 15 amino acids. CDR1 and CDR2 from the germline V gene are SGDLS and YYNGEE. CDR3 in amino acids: CASSVGGDPHYEQYF. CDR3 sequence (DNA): TGTGCCAGCAGCGTAGGTGGGGATCCCCACTACGAGCAGTACTTC.

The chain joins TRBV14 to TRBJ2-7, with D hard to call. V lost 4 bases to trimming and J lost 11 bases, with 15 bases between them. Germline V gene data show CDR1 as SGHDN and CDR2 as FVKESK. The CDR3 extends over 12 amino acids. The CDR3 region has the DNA TGTGCCAGCAGCCCTTCTTCATTCCGAAAGTACTTC. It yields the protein CASSPSSFRKYF.

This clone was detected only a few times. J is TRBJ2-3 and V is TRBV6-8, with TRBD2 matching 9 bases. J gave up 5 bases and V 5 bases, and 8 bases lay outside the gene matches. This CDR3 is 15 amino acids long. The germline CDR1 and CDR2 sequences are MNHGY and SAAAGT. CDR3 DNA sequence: TGTGCCAGCAGTACGGGGGGAGCGGGGGGAGATACGCAGTATTTT. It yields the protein CASSTGGAGGDTQYF.

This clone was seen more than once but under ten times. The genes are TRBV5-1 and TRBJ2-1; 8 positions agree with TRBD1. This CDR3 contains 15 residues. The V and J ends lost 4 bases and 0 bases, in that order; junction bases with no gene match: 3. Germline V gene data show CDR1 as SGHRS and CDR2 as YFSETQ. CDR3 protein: CASSRDRSSYNEQFF. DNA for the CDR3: TGCGCCAGCAGCAGGGACAGGAGCTCCTACAATGAGCAGTTCTTC.

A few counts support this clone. CDR3 bases: TGTGCCAGCCGGGGCCCCGGCGGGACTAATTCACCCCTCCACTTT. Translated, it gives CASRGPGGTNSPLHF. V and J are TRBV28 and TRBJ1-6, with a tentative D call TRBD1 (5 bases). This CDR3 has 15 amino acids. The germline V gene has CDR1 MDHEN and CDR2 SYDVKM. V lost 8 bases and J lost 6, with 17 bases in between.

CDR3 nucleotide sequence: TGTGCCAGCAGCCCTACTCAGGGGAATCAGCCCCAGCATTTT. This codes for CASSPTQGNQPQHF. The chain uses TRBV28 and TRBJ1-5; tentative D call: TRBD1 (6 bases). Looked up from germline, CDR1 is MDHEN and CDR2 is SYDVKM. Trimming removed 6 bases from V and 4 bases from J, with 13 bases in between. This CDR3 spans 14 amino acids.

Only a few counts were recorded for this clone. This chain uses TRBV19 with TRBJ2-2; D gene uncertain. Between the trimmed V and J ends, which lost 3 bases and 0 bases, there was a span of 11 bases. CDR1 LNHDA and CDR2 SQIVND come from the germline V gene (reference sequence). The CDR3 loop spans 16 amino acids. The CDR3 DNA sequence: TGTGCCAGTAGTATGCCAGGTACTACGAACACCGGGGAGCTGTTTTTT. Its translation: CASSMPGTTNTGELFF. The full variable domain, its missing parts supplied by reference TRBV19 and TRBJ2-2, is DGGITQSPKYLFRKEGQNVTLSCEQNLNHDAMYWYRQDPGQGLRLIYYSQIVNDFQKGDIAEGYSVSREKKESFPLTVTSAQKNPTAFYLCASSMPGTTNTGELFFGEGSRLTVL.

CDR3 region: CASSSHWTADSPLHF. Here the CDR3 DNA reads TGTGCCAGCAGTTCCCATTGGACGGCAGATTCACCCCTCCACTTT. This chain uses TRBV6-8 with TRBJ1-6, with no clear D. The germline CDR1 and CDR2 sequences are MNHGY and SAAAGT. The CDR3 has 15 residues. Trimming cost V 4 bases and J 8 bases, with 15 bases left between them.

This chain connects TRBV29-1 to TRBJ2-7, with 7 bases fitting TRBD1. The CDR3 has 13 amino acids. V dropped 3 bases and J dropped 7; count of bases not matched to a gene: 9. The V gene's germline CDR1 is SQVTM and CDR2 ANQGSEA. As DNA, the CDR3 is TGCAGCGTTGAGTGGGACAGCCTACGAGAGCAGTACTTC. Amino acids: CSVEWDSLREQYF.

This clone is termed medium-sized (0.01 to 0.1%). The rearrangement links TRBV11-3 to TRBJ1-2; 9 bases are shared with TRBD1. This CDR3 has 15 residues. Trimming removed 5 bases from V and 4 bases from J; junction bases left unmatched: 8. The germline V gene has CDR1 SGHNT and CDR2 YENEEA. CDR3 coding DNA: TGTGCCAGCAGCCCCTCCGGGACAGGGACCTATGGCTACACCTTC. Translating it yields CASSPSGTGTYGYTF.

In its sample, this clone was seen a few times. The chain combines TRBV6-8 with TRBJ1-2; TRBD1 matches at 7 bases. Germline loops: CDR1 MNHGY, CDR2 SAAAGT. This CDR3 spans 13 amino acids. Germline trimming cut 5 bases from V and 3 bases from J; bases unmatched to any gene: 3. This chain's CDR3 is CASSDDRDYGYTF. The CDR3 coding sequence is TGTGCCAGCAGTGACGACAGGGACTATGGCTACACCTTC.

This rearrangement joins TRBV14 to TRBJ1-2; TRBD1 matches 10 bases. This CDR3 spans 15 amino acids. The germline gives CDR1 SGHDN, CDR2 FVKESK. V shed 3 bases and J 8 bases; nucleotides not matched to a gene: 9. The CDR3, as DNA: TGTGCCAGCAGCCATGTGGGACAGGGGACGGCGGGCTACACCTTC. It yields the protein CASSHVGQGTAGYTF.

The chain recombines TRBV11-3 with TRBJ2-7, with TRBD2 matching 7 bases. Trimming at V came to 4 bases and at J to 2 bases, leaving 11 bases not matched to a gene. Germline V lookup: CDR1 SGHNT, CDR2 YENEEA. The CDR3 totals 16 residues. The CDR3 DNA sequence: TGTGCCAGCAGCTCCCGTGGGGGGGACGGGACCTACGAGCAGTACTTC. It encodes CASSSRGGDGTYEQYF.

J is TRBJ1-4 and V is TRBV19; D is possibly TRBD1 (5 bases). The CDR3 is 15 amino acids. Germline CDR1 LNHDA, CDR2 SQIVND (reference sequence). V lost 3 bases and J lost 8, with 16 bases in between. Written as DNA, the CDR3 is TGTGCCAGTAGTATCGTTGGAAGGGGCGGCGAAAAACTGTTTTTT. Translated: CASSIVGRGGEKLFF.